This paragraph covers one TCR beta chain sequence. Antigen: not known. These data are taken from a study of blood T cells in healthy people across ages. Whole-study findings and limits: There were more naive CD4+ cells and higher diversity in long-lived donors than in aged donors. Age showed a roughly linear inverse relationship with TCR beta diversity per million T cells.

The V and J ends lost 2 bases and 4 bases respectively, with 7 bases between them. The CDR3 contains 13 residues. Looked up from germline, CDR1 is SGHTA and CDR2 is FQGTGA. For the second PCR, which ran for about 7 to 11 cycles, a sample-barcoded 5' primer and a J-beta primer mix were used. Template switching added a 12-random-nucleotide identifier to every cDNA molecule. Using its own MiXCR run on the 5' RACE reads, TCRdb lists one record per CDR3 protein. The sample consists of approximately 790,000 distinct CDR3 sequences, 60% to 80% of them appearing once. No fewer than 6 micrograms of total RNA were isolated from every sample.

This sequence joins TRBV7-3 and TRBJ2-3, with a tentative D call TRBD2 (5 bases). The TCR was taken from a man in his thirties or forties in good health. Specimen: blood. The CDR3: CASSLSSPDTQYF. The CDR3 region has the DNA TGTGCCAGCAGCTTATCTAGCCCAGATACGCAGTATTTT.